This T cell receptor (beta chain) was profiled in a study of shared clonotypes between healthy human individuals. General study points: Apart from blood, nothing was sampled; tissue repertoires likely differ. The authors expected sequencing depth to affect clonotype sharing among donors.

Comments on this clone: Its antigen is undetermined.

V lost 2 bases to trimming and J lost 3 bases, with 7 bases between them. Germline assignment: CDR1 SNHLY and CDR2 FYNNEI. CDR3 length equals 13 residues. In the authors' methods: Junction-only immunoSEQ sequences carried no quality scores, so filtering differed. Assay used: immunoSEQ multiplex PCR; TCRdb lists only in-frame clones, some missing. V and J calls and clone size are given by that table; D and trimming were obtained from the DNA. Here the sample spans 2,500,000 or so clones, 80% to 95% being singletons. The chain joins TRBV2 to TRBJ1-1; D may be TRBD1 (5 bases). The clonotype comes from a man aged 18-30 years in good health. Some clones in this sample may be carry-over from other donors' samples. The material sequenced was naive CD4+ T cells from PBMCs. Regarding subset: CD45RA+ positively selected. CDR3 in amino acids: CASSERRDTEAFF. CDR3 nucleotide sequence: TGTGCCAGCAGTGAACGCAGGGACACTGAAGCTTTCTTT.